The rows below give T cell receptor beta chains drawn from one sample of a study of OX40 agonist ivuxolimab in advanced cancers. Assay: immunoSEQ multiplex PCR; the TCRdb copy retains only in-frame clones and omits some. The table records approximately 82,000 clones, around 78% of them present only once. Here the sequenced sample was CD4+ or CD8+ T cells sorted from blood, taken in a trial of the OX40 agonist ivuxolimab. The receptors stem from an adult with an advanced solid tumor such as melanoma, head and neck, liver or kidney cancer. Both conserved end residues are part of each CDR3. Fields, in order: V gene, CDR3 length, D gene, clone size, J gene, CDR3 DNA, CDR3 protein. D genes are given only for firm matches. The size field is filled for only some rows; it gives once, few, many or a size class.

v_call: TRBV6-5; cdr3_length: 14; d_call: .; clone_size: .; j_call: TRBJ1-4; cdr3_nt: TGTGCCAGCGGGCGGGGGGACATAACTGAAAAACTGTTTTTT; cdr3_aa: CASGRGDITEKLFF
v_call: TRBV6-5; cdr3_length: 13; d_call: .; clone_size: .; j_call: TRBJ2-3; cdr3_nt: TGTGCCGTGTGGAGCGAAGTCACAGATACGCAGTATTTT; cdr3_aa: CAVWSEVTDTQYF
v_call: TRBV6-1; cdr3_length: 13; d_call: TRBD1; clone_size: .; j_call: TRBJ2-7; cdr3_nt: TGTGCCAGCGGAAACAGGGGGTCCTACGAGCAGTACTTC; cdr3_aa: CASGNRGSYEQYF
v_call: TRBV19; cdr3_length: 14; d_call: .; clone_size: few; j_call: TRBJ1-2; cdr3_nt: TGTGCCAGTAGTCCCTACAGGGTGGACTATGGCTACACCTTC; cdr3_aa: CASSPYRVDYGYTF
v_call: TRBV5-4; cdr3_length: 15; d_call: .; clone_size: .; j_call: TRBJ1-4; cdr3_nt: TGTGCCAGCAGCCTCACTACAGGAGCCAATGAAAAACTGTTTTTT; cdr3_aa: CASSLTTGANEKLFF
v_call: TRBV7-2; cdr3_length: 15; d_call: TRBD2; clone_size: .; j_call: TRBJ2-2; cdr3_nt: TGTGCCAGCAGCTCGTTAGCGGGGGCCACCGGGGAGCTGTTTTTT; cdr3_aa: CASSSLAGATGELFF
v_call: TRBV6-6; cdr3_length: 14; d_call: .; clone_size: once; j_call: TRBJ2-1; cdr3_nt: TGTGCCAGCAGTTACCAGAGCTCCTACAATGAGCAGTTCTTC; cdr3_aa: CASSYQSSYNEQFF
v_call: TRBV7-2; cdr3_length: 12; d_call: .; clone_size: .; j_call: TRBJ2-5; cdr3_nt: TGTGCCAGCAGCTTCCAGGGGCTGACCCAGTACTTC; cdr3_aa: CASSFQGLTQYF
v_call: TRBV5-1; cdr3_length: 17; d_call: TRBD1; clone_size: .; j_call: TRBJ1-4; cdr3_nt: TGCGCCAGCAGCCCGCGGACAGGATCCGTCTCTAATGAAAAACTGTTTTTT; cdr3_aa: CASSPRTGSVSNEKLFF
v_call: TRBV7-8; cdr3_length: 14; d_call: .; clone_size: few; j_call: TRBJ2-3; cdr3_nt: TGTGCCAGCAGCTTAGCGCAGAGTTTAGATACGCAGTATTTT; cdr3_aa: CASSLAQSLDTQYF
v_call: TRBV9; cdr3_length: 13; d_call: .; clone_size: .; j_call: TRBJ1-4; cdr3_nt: TGTGCCAGCAGCGTACCACCGGGGGAAAAACTGTTTTTT; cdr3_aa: CASSVPPGEKLFF
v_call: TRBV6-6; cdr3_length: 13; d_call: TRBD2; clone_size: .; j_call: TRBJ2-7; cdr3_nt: TGTGCCAGCAGCACTAGCGGGGCTCACGAGCAGTACTTC; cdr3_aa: CASSTSGAHEQYF
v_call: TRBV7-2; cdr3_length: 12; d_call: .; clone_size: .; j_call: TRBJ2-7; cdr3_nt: TGTGCCAGCAGCTTATACAGGGATGAGCAGTACTTC; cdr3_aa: CASSLYRDEQYF
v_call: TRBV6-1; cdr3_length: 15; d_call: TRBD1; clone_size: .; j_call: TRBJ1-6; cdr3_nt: TGTGCCATCCCTAACGTGGACAGGGTAACCGCACCCCTCCACTTT; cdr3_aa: CAIPNVDRVTAPLHF
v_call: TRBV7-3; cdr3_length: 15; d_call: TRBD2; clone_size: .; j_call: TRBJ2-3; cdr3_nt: TGTGCCAGCAGCTTAAGTAGCGGGGGGACAGATACGCAGTATTTT; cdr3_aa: CASSLSSGGTDTQYF
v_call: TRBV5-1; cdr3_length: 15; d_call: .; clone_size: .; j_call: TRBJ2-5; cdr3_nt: TGCGCCAGCAGCCCATCGGGACGGACCCAAGAGACCCAGTACTTC; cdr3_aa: CASSPSGRTQETQYF
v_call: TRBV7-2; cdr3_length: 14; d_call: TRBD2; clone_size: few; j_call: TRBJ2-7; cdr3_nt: TGTGCCAGCAGCACCCAACGGCGGGGGGGCGAGCAGTACTTC; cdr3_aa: CASSTQRRGGEQYF
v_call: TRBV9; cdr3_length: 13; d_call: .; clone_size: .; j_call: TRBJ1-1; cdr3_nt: TGTGCCAGCAGCGTAGATGGAGGTCGTGAAGCTTTCTTT; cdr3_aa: CASSVDGGREAFF
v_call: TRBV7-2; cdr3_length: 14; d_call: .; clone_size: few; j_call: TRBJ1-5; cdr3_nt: TGTGCCAGCAGCCCAAACCTAGCGCTAGAGCCCCAGCATTTT; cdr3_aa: CASSPNLALEPQHF
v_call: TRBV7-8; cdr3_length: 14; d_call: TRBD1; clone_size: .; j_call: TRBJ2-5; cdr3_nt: TGTGCCAGCAGCGCTTACAGGGGCCAAGAGACCCAGTACTTC; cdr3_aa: CASSAYRGQETQYF
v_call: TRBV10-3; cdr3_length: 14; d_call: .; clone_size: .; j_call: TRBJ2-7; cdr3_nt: TGTGCCATCAGCGCGGGGGGACAGCCCTACGAGCAGTACTTC; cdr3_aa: CAISAGGQPYEQYF
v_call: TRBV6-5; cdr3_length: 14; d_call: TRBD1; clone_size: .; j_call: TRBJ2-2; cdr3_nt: TGTGCCAGCAGTCCAGGGGGTTACACCGGGGAGCTGTTTTTT; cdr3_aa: CASSPGGYTGELFF
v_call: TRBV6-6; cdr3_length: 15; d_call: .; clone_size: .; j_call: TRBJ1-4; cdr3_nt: TGTGCCAGCAGCCTACAGACCGCGGGGGACGAAAAACTGTTTTTT; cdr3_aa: CASSLQTAGDEKLFF
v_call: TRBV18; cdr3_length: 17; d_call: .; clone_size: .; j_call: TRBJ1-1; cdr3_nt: TGTGCCAGCTCACCACGCTTGTACGGGGACATGAACACTGAAGCTTTCTTT; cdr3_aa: CASSPRLYGDMNTEAFF
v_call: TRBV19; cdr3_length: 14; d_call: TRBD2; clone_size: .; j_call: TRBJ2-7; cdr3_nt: TGTGCCAGTAGAGACGCGGGGGGGGCCTACGAGCAGTACTTC; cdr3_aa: CASRDAGGAYEQYF
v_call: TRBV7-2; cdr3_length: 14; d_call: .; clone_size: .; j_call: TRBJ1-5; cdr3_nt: TGTGCCAGCAGCTTAGAACCAGGGAATCAGCCCCAGCATTTT; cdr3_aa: CASSLEPGNQPQHF
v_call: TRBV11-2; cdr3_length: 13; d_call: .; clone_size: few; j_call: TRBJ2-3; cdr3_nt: TGTGCCAGCAGCTCATGGTCCACAGATACGCAGTATTTT; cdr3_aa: CASSSWSTDTQYF
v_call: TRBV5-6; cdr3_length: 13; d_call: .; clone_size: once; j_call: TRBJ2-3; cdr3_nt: TGTGCCAGCAGGGGGTCGAGCACAGATACGCAGTATTTT; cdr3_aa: CASRGSSTDTQYF
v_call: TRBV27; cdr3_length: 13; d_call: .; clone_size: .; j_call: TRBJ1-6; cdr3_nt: TGTGCCAGCTCGGCGGAGGTTCGGTTACCCCTCCACTTT; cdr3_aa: CASSAEVRLPLHF
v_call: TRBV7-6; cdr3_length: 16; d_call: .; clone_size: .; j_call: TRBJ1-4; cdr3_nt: TGTGCCAGCAGCCCCAGGACGGGCACAACTAATGAAAAACTGTTTTTT; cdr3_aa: CASSPRTGTTNEKLFF
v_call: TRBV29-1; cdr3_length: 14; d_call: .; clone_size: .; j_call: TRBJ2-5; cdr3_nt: TGCAGCGTTGAGGGGGTGGTGGGGAAGGAGACCCAGTACTTC; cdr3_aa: CSVEGVVGKETQYF
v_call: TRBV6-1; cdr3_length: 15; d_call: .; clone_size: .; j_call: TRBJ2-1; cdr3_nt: TGTGCCAGCCTCGATGACGGGACTCCCAACAATGAGCAGTTCTTC; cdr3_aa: CASLDDGTPNNEQFF
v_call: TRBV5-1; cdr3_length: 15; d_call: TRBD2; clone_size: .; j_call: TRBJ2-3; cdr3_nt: TGCGCCAGCAGCTTCGGACTAGCGGGTATTGGTACGCAGTATTTT; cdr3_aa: CASSFGLAGIGTQYF
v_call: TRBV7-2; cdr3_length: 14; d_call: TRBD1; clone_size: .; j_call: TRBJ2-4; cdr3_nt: TGTGCCAGCAGCTCCGACAGGGTCAAAAACATTCAGTACTTC; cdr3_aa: CASSSDRVKNIQYF
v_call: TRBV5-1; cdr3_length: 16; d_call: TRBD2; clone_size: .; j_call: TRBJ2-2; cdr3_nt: TGCGCCAGCAGCACCGGAGCGGGGGGGTCCACCGGGGAGCTGTTTTTT; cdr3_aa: CASSTGAGGSTGELFF
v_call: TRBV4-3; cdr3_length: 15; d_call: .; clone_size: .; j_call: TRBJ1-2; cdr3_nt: TGCGCCAGCAGCCAAGAAGGGACCGTTAACTATGGCTACACCTTC; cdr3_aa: CASSQEGTVNYGYTF
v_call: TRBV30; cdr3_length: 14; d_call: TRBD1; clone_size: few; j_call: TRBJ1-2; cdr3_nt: TGTGCCTGGACCGGCCAGGGACAGGGGGATGGCTACACCTTC; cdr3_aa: CAWTGQGQGDGYTF
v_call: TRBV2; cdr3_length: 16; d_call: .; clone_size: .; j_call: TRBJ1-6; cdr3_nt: TGTGCCAGCAGTGGGGGCGGCAGGGCCAATAATTCACCCCTCCACTTT; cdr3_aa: CASSGGGRANNSPLHF
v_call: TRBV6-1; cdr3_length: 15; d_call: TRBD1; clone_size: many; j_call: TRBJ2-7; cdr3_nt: TGTGCCAGCAGTGCTAGGACAGGGGGGATCTACGAGCAGTACTTC; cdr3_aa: CASSARTGGIYEQYF
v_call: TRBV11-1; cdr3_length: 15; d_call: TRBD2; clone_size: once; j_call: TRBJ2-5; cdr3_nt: TGTGCCAGCAGCTCCCGACTAGCGGGGGGAGAGACCCAGTACTTC; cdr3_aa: CASSSRLAGGETQYF
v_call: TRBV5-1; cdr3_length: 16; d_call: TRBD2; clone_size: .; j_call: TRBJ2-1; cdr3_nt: TGCGCCAGCAGCTTTAGCGGGGGGAGCTCCTACAATGAGCAGTTCTTC; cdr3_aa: CASSFSGGSSYNEQFF
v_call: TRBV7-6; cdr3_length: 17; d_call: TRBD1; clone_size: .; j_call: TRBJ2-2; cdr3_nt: TGTGCCAGCAGCTTACGTACAGGGGCCGCGAACACCGGGGAGCTGTTTTTT; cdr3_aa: CASSLRTGAANTGELFF
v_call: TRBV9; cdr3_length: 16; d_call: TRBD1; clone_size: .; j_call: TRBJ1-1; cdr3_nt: TGTGCCAGCAGCGTAGCTCGGACAGGGGAAGCCACTGAAGCTTTCTTT; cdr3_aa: CASSVARTGEATEAFF
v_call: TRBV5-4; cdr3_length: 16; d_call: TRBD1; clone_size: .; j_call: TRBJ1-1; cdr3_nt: TGTGCCAGCAGCTGGGGACGACAGGGGGTAGGCACTGAAGCTTTCTTT; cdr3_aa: CASSWGRQGVGTEAFF
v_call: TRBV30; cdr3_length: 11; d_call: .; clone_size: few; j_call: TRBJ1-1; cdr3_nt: TGTGCCTGGTCGGGATACACTGAAGCTTTCTTT; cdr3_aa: CAWSGYTEAFF
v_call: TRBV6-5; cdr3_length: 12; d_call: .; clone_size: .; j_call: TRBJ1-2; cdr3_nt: TGTGCCAGCAGTTCAGAACTCTATGGCTACACCTTC; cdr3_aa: CASSSELYGYTF
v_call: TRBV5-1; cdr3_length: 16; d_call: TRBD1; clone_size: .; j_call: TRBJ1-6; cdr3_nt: TGCGCCAGCAGCCCCCGACAGGGTACGGATAATTCACCCCTCCACTTT; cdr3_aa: CASSPRQGTDNSPLHF
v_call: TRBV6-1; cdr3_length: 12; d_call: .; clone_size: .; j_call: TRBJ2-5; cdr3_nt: TGTGCCACGGAAGGGGGGGGAGAGACCCAGTACTTC; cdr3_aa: CATEGGGETQYF